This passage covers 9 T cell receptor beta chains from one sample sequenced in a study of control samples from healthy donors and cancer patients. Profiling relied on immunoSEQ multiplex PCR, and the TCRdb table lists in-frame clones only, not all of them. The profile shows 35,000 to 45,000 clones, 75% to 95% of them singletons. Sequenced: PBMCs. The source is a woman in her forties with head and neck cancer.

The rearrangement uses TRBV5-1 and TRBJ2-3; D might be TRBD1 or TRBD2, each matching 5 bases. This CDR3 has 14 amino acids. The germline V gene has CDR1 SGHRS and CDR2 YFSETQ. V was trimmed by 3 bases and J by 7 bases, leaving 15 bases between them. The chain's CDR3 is CASSSPPGRNTQYF. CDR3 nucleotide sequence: TGCGCCAGCAGCTCCCCGCCAGGGAGAAATACGCAGTATTTT. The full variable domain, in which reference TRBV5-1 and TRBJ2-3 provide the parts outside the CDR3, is KAGVTQTPRYLIKTRGQQVTLSCSPISGHRSVSWYQQTPGQGLQFLFEYFSETQRNKGNFPGRFSGRQFSNSRSEMNVSTLELGDSALYLCASSSPPGRNTQYFGPGTRLTVL.

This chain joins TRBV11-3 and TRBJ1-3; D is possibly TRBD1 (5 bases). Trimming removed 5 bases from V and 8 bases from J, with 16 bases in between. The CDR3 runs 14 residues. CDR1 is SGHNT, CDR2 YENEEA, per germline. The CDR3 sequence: CASSMGPMEDTIYF. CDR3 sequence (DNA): TGTGCCAGCAGCATGGGACCCATGGAAGACACCATATATTTT.

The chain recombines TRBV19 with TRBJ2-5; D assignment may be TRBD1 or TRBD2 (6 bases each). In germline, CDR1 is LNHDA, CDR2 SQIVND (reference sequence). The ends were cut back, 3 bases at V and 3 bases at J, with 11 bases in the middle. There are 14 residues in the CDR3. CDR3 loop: CASSMGGREETQYF. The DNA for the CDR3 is TGTGCCAGTAGTATGGGGGGCAGGGAAGAGACCCAGTACTTC.

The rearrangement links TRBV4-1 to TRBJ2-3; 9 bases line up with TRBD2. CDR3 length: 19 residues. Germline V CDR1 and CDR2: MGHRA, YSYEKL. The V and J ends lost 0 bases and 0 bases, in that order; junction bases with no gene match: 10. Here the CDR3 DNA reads TGCGCCAGCAGCCAAGATATGAGGGGTCTAGCGGGAAGCACAGATACGCAGTATTTT. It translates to CASSQDMRGLAGSTDTQYF.

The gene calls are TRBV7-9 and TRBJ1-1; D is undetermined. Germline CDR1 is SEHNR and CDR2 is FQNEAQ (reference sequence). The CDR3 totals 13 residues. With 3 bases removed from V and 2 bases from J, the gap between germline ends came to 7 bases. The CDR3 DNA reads TGTGCCAGCAGCTTTCTTGAAAACACTGAAGCTTTCTTT. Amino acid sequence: CASSFLENTEAFF. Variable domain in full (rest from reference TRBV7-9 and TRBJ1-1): DTGVSQNPRHKITKRGQNVTFRCDPISEHNRLYWYRQTLGQGPEFLTYFQNEAQLEKSRLLSDRFSAERPKGSFSTLEIQRTEQGDSAMYLCASSFLENTEAFFGQGTRLTVV.

The chain's CDR3 is CSVASSGPGTGELFF. CDR3 DNA sequence: TGCAGCGTCGCCTCTAGCGGGCCCGGTACCGGGGAGCTGTTTTTT. The chain links TRBV29-1 to TRBJ2-2, with 8 positions matching TRBD2. Unmatched junction bases numbered 11, after V lost 6 bases and J lost 5 bases. The CDR3 extends over 15 amino acids. CDR1 is SQVTM and CDR2 is ANQGSEA in the germline V gene.

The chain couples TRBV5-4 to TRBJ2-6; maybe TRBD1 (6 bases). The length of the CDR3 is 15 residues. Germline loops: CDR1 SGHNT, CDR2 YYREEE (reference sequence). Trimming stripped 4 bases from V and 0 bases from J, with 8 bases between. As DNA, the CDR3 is TGTGCCAGCAGCCCGGACAGCTCTGGGGCCAACGTCCTGACTTTC. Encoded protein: CASSPDSSGANVLTF.

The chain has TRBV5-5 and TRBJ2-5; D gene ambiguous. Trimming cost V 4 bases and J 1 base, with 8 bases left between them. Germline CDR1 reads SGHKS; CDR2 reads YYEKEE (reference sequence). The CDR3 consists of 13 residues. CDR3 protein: CASSAPAQETQYF. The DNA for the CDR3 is TGTGCCAGCAGCGCCCCCGCCCAAGAGACCCAGTACTTC.

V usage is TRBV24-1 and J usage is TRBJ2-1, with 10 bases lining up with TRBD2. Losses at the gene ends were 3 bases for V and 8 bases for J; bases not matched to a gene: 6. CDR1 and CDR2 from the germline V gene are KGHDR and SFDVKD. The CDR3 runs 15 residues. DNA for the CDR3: TGTGCCACCAGTGATAGCGGGGGGGAAATCTATGAGCAGTTCTTC. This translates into CATSDSGGEIYEQFF.